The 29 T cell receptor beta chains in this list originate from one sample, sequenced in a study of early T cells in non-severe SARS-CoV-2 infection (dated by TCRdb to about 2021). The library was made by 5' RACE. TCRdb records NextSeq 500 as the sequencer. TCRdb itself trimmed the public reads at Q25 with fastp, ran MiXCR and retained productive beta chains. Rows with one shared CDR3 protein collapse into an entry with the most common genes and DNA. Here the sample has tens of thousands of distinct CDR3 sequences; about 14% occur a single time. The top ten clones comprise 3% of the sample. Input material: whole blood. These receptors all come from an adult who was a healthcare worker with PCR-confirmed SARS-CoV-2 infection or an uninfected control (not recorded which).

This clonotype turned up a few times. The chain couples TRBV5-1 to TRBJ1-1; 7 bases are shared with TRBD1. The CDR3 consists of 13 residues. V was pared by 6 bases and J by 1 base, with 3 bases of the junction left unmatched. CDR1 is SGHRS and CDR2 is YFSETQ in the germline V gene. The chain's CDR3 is CASKRTGNTEAFF. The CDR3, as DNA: TGCGCCAGCAAGCGGACAGGGAACACTGAAGCTTTCTTT.

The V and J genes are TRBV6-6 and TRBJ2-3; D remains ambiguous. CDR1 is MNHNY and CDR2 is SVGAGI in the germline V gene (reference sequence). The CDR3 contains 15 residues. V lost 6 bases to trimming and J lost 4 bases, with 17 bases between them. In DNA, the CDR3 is TGTGCCAGCAGCGGTCGGGCCGGTTTTGCAGATACGCAGTATTTT. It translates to CASSGRAGFADTQYF.

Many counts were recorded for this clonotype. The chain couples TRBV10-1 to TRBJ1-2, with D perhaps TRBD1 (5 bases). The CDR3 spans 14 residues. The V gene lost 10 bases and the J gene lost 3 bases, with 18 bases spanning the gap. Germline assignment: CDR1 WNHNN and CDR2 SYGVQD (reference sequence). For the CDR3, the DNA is TGCGCCACCCGAAGGGGCCAATGGGACTATGGCTACACCTTC. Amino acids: CATRRGQWDYGYTF.

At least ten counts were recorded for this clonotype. CDR3 nucleotides: TGCAGTGCTAGACCTCTAGCGGGAGGGCCGACAGATACGCAGTATTTT. Its protein product is CSARPLAGGPTDTQYF. This sequence joins TRBV20-1 and TRBJ2-3; 12 bases are a match to TRBD2. Per the germline V gene, CDR1 is DFQATT and CDR2 is SNEGSKA (reference sequence). J was trimmed by 3 bases and V by 2 bases; bases with no gene match: 6. The CDR3 is 16 residues long.

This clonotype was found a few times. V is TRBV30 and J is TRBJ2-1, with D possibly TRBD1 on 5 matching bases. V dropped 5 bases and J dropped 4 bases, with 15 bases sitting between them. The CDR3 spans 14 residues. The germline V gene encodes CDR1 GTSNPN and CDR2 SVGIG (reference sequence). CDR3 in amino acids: CAWGAPRAYNEQFF. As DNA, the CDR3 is TGTGCCTGGGGGGCCCCCAGGGCTTACAATGAGCAGTTCTTC.

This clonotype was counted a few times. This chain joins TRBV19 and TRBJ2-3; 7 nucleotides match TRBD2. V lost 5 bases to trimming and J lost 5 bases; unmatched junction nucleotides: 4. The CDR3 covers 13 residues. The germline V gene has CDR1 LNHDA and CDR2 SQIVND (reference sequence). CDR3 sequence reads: CASSEAGLDTQYF. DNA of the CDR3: TGTGCCAGTAGTGAAGCGGGATTAGATACGCAGTATTTT.

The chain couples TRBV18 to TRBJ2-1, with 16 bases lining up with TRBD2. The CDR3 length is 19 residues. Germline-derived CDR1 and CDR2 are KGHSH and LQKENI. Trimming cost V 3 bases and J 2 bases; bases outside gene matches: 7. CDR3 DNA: TGTGCCAGCTCACCGGGACTAGCGGGAGGGCCCTCCCCCTACAATGAGCAGTTCTTC. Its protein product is CASSPGLAGGPSPYNEQFF.

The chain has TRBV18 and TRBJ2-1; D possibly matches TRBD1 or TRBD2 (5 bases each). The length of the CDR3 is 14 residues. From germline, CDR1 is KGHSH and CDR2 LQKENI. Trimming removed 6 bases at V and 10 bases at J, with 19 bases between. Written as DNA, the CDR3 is TGTGCCAGCTCGCCGGACATCGGGGTCGGCGAGCAGTTCTTC. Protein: CASSPDIGVGEQFF.

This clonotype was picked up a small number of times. CDR3 DNA sequence: TGTGCCAGTAGGGACAGGGGGCAGGGCAATCAGCCCCAGCATTTT. Protein sequence: CASRDRGQGNQPQHF. The chain combines TRBV19 with TRBJ1-5; TRBD1 agrees at 11 bases. Germline V gene sequence: CDR1 LNHDA, CDR2 SQIVND (reference sequence). The V segment lost 6 bases and the J segment 2 bases; nucleotides outside the gene matches: 3. This CDR3 contains 15 residues. The full variable domain, with the rest looked up from reference TRBV19 and TRBJ1-5, is DGGITQSPKYLFRKEGQNVTLSCEQNLNHDAMYWYRQDPGQGLRLIYYSQIVNDFQKGDIAEGYSVSREKKESFPLTVTSAQKNPTAFYLCASRDRGQGNQPQHFGDGTRLSIL.

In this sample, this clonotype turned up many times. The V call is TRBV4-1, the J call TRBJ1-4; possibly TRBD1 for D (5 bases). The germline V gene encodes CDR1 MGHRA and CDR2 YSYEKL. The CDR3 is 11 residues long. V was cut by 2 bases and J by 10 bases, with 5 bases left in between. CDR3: CASSQTGKLFF. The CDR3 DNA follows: TGCGCCAGCAGCCAAACAGGAAAACTGTTTTTT.

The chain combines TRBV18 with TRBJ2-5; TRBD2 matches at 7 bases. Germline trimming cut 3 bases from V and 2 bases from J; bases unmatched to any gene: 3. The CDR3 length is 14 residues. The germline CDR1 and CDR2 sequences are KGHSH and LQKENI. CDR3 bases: TGTGCCAGCTCACCCATGGGGGGGCAAGAGACCCAGTACTTC. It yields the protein CASSPMGGQETQYF.

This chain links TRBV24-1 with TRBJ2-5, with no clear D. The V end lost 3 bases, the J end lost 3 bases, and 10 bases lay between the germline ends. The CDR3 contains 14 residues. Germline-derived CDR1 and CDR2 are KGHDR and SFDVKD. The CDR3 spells CATSDPRGKETQYF. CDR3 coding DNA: TGTGCCACCAGTGATCCCCGTGGGAAAGAGACCCAGTACTTC.

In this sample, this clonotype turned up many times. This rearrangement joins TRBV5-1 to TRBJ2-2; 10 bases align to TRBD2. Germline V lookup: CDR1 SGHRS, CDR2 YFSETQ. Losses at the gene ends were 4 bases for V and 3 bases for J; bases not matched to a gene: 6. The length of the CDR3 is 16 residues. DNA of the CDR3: TGCGCCAGCAGCCCCGCGACTAGCGGGCACACCGGGGAGCTGTTTTTT. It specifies CASSPATSGHTGELFF.

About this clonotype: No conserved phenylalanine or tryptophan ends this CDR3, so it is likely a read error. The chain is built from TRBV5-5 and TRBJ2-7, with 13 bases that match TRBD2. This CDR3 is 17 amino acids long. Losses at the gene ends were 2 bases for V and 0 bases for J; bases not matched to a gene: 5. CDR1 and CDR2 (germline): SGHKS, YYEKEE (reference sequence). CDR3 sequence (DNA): TGTGCCAGCAGCTTAAGACTAGCGGGAGGCCTCTCCTACGAGCAGTACCTC. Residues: CASSLRLAGGLSYEQYL.

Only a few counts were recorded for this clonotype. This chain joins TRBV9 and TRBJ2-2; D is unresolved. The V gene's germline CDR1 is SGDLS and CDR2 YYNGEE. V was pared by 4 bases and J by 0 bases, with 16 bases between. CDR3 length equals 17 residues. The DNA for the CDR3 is TGTGCCAGCAGCACCCATCGGCTTAGACCGAACACCGGGGAGCTGTTTTTT. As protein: CASSTHRLRPNTGELFF.

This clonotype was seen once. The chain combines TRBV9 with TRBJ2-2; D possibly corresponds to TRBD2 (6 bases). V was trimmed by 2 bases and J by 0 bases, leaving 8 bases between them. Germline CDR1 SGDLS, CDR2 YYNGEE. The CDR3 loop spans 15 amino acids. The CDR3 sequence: CASSVGGTNTGELFF. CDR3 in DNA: TGTGCCAGCAGCGTCGGAGGGACGAACACCGGGGAGCTGTTTTTT.

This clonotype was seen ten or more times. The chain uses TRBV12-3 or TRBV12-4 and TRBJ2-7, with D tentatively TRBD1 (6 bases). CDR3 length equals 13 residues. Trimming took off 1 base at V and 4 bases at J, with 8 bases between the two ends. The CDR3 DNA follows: TGTGCCAGCAGTTTAGAACAGGGATACGAGCAGTACTTC. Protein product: CASSLEQGYEQYF.

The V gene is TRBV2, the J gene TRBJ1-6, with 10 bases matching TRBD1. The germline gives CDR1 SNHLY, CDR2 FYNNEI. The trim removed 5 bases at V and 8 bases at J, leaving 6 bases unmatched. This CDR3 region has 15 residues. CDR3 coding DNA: TGTGCCAGCAGTATTCGACAGGGGGCTGATTCACCCCTCCACTTT. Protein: CASSIRQGADSPLHF. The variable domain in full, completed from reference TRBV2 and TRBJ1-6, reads EPEVTQTPSHQVTQMGQEVILRCVPISNHLYFYWYRQILGQKVEFLVSFYNNEISEKSEIFDDQFSVERPDGSNFTLKIRSTKLEDSAMYFCASSIRQGADSPLHFGNGTRLTVT.

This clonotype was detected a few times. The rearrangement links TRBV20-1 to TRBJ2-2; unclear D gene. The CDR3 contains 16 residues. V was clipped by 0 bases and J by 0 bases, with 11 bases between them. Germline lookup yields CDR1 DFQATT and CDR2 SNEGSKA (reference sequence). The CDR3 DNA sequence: TGCAGTGCTAGAGACCTACTGGACGCGAACACCGGGGAGCTGTTTTTT. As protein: CSARDLLDANTGELFF.

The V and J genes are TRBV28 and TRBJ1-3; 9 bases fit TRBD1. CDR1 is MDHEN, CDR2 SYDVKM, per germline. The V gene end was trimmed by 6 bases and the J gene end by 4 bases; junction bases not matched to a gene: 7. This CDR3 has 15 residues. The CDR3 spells CASRSADRGGNTIYF. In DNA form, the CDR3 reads TGTGCCAGCAGAAGCGCAGACAGGGGGGGAAACACCATATATTTT.

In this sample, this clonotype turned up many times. CDR3 loop: CASSQDSSYNSPLHF. DNA for the CDR3: TGTGCCAGCAGCCAAGACAGCTCCTATAATTCACCCCTCCACTTT. The chain links TRBV14 to TRBJ1-6; no definite D call. Trimming removed 0 bases at V and 0 bases at J, with 3 bases between. The CDR3 runs to 15 residues. In germline, CDR1 is SGHDN, CDR2 FVKESK.

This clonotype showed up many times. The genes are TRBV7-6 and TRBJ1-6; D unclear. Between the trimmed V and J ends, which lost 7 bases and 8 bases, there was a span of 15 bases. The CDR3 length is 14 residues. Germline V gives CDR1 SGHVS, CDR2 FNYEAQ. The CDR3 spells CASTLGSGDSPLHF. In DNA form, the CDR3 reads TGTGCCAGCACCTTGGGGTCAGGAGATTCACCCCTCCACTTT.

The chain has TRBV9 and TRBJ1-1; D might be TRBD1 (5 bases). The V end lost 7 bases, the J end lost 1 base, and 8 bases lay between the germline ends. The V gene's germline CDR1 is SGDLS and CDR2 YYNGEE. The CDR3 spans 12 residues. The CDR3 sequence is CASGAGNTEAFF. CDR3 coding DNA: TGTGCCAGCGGGGCCGGGAACACTGAAGCTTTCTTT.

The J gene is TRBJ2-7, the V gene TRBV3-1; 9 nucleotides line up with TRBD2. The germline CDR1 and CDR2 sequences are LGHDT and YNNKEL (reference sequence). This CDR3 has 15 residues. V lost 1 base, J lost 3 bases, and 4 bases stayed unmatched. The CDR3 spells CASSQVNSGGYEQYF. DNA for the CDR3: TGTGCCAGCAGCCAAGTTAATAGCGGGGGCTACGAGCAGTACTTC.

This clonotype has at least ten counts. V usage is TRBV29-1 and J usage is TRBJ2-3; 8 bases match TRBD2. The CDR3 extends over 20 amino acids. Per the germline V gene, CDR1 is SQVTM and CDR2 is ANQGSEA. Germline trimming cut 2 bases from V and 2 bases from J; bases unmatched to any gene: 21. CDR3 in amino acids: CSVERGGQPGTSITTDTQYF. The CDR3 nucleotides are TGCAGCGTTGAAAGGGGAGGGCAGCCCGGGACTAGTATAACCACAGATACGCAGTATTTT.

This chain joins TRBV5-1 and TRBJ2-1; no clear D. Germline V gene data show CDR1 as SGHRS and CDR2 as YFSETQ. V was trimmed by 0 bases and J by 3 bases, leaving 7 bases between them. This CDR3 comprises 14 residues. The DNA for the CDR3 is TGCGCCAGCAGCTTGGGCGGAGACTACAATGAGCAGTTCTTC. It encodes CASSLGGDYNEQFF.

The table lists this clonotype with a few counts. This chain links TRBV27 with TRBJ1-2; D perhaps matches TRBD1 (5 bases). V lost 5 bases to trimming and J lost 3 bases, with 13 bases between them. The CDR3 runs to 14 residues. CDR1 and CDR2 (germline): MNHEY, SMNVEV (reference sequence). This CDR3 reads CASSRGVLDYGYTF. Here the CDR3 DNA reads TGTGCCAGCAGTCGAGGGGTTTTGGACTATGGCTACACCTTC.

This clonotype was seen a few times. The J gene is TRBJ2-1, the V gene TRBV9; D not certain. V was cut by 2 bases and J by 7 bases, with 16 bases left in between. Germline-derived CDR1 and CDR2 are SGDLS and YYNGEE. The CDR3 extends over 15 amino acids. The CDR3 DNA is TGTGCCAGCAGCGTCTTGGCGGCCCCCTCGAATGAGCAGTTCTTC. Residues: CASSVLAAPSNEQFF.

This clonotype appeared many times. The CDR3 protein is CASSLSYPETGFYWRGYTF. The CDR3 DNA sequence: TGTGCCAGCAGTTTAAGTTACCCCGAGACAGGGTTCTATTGGCGTGGCTACACCTTC. The chain uses TRBV28 and TRBJ1-2; 7 bases map to TRBD1. The CDR3 length is 19 residues. The V segment lost 2 bases and the J segment 7 bases; nucleotides outside the gene matches: 22. Germline V gene data show CDR1 as MDHEN and CDR2 as SYDVKM.